This TCR beta chain was observed in a study of OX40 agonist ivuxolimab in advanced cancers. Looking at the study overall: Patients enrolled in dose escalation were diagnosed with hepatocellular carcinoma, melanoma, renal cell or head and neck cancer.

TCRdb's table, derived via immunoSEQ multiplex PCR, lists solely in-frame clones and lacks some. The table includes around 56,000 clones, approximately 83% detected once. Germline CDR1 WSHSY, CDR2 SAAADI. With V trimmed by 4 bases and J by 5 bases, 9 bases remained unmatched. This CDR3 is built from 15 residues. This clone was seen once. The specimen was CD4+ or CD8+ T cells sorted from blood, collected in a trial of the OX40 agonist ivuxolimab. The receptor was isolated from an adult with an advanced solid tumor such as melanoma, head and neck, liver or kidney cancer. The J gene is TRBJ2-3, the V gene TRBV10-2; TRBD2 agrees at 7 bases. The CDR3 region has the DNA TGCGCCAGCAGTGCTGACGGGAGGCCCCAAGATACGCAGTATTTT. It translates to CASSADGRPQDTQYF.